This T cell receptor beta chain was identified in a study of blood T cell repertoires in COVID-19. Study details: Sources were T cells, B-cell-depleted T cells, or PBMCs; the material itself was cDNA or gDNA.

Looked up from germline, CDR1 is MDHEN and CDR2 is SYDVKM. This CDR3 is built from 16 residues. The trim removed 8 bases at V and 0 bases at J, leaving 3 bases unmatched. Sequencing used immunoSEQ multiplex PCR; TCRdb keeps in-frame clones, though not all of them. The table lists over 200,000 clones, about 84% of them singletons. This TCR derives from a woman aged 80 or over with COVID-19, enrolled during active disease. The chain has TRBV28 and TRBJ2-1; 14 bases map to TRBD2. Sequencing used peripheral blood. The CDR3 loop reads CASLGTSGSSYNEQFF. The CDR3 DNA reads as TGTGCCAGCCTTGGGACTAGCGGGAGCTCCTACAATGAGCAGTTCTTC.